The 10 T cell receptor beta chains reported below all come from one sample, sequenced in a study of blood T cell repertoires in COVID-19. Profiled with immunoSEQ multiplex PCR; TCRdb holds only in-frame clones, not every one. Here the sample spans under 300,000 clones, about 76% being singletons. Specimen: peripheral blood. Receptors were obtained from a woman aged 55-70 years with active or convalescent COVID-19.

To note about this clone: The same CDR3 arises from other DNA sequences in this sample as well. The rearrangement joins TRBV30 to TRBJ2-3; D gene uncertain. Germline assignment: CDR1 GTSNPN and CDR2 SVGIG (reference sequence). Trimming took off 3 bases at V and 3 bases at J, with 4 bases between the two ends. This CDR3 spans 11 amino acids. The CDR3 sequence is CAWSYTDTQYF. CDR3 coding DNA: TGTGCCTGGAGCTATACAGATACGCAGTATTTT.

The rearrangement uses TRBV19 and TRBJ2-1; 8 bases are a match to TRBD2. J lost 4 bases, V lost 5 bases, and 4 bases had no gene match. Germline CDR1 reads LNHDA; CDR2 reads SQIVND (reference sequence). The CDR3 has 14 residues. CDR3 sequence (DNA): TGTGCCAGTAGTTCCGGGGGGGCGTACAATGAGCAGTTCTTC. It translates to CASSSGGAYNEQFF.

This clone appeared once. The genes are TRBV4-1 and TRBJ1-1; tentatively, D is TRBD1 (5 bases). Germline V gene sequence: CDR1 MGHRA, CDR2 YSYEKL. V lost 8 bases and J lost 6, with 19 bases in between. This CDR3 has 14 amino acids. As DNA, the CDR3 is TGCGCCAGCGGTCCTTTTGAGGCAGGGCCTGAAGCTTTCTTT. Protein product: CASGPFEAGPEAFF.

The chain links TRBV3-1 (or the pseudogene TRBV3-2) to TRBJ2-3; TRBD2 matches at 8 bases. The CDR3 extends over 14 amino acids. J gave up 2 bases and V 8 bases, and 6 bases lay outside the gene matches. The germline gives CDR1 LGHDT, CDR2 YNNKEL (reference sequence). CDR3 sequence (DNA): TGTGCCAGCCGGCGGACTAGCATCACAGATACGCAGTATTTT. This translates into CASRRTSITDTQYF.

Remarks on this clone: The junction does not match germline at one end; this may be a read error. The chain combines TRBV6-2 or TRBV6-3 with TRBJ1-1; D unclear. CDR1 MNHEY and CDR2 SVGEGT come from the germline V gene. This CDR3 region has 14 residues. CDR3 residues: CASSSVKMNTEAFF. The DNA for the CDR3 is TGTGCCAGTAGTTCGGTCAAGATGAACACTGAAGCTTTCTTT.

On this clone: Germline is not matched at one junction end, which may reflect a read error. This chain joins TRBV5-8 and TRBJ1-2, with TRBD1 matching over 9 bases. The CDR3 sequence is 14 residues long. Germline loops: CDR1 SGHTS, CDR2 YDEGEE. In DNA form, the CDR3 reads TGTGCCAGCAGTTTGGACAGGGGTGCCTATGGCTACACCTTC. Its protein is CASSLDRGAYGYTF. Looking up the rest from reference TRBV5-8 and TRBJ1-2 gives the full variable domain: EAGVTQSPTHLIKTRGQQATLRCSPISGHTSVYWYQQALGLGLQFLLWYDEGEERNRGNFPPRFSGRQFPNYSSELNVNALELEDSALYLCASSLDRGAYGYTFGSGTRLTVV.

V is TRBV19 and J is TRBJ2-5; 11 bases are shared with TRBD2. V shed 5 bases and J 4 bases; nucleotides not matched to a gene: 3. The germline V gene encodes CDR1 LNHDA and CDR2 SQIVND (reference sequence). CDR3 size: 14 residues. The DNA for the CDR3 is TGTGCCAGTAGTCTAGCGGGGGGTGCAGAGACCCAGTACTTC. Translating it yields CASSLAGGAETQYF.

The V and J genes are TRBV12-2 and TRBJ1-1; the D call TRBD1 from the table was never checked on the DNA. TRBV12-2 is annotated as a pseudogene. The CDR3 is 14 residues long. The CDR3 DNA is TGTGCAAGTCGCTTTCAACAGGGGGAGGCTGAAGCTTTCTTT. This gives the protein CASRFQQGEAEAFF.

J is TRBJ2-6 and V is TRBV10-3; tentative D call: TRBD1 (6 bases). Germline lookup yields CDR1 ENHRY and CDR2 SYGVKD. V was trimmed by 6 bases and J by 0 bases, leaving 15 bases between them. CDR3 length: 17 residues. Written as DNA, the CDR3 is TGTGCCATCAGCAGAACGGGACACAACTCTGGGGCCAACGTCCTGACTTTC. This codes for CAISRTGHNSGANVLTF.

This chain uses TRBV18 with TRBJ2-1, with D maybe TRBD1 (6 bases). V shed 2 bases and J shed 1 base, with 15 bases lying between them. Per the germline V gene, CDR1 is KGHSH and CDR2 is LQKENI. This CDR3 is 17 amino acids long. CDR3 in amino acids: CASSPETGRGSYNEQFF. In DNA form, the CDR3 reads TGTGCCAGCTCACCAGAGACAGGACGAGGATCCTACAATGAGCAGTTCTTC.